This T cell receptor beta chain was found in a study of monozygotic twins with inflammatory bowel disease. Whole-blood total RNA was extracted without T cell sorting. TCRdb derives one entry per CDR3 protein from the 5' RACE reads, leaving out DNA. There are about 380,000 distinct CDR3 sequences in the sample, with 2% to 3% held by the top ten. Source material: blood. The sequence derives from a human donor with ulcerative colitis or Crohn's disease, or a healthy co-twin of an affected twin (not recorded which).

CDR3: CASSASGQGSLSGNTIYF. The rearrangement joins TRBV25-1 to TRBJ1-3; as DNA is missing, the TRBD1 call by TCRdb cannot be tested. Germline V CDR1 and CDR2: MGHDK, SYGVNS. This CDR3 region has 18 residues.